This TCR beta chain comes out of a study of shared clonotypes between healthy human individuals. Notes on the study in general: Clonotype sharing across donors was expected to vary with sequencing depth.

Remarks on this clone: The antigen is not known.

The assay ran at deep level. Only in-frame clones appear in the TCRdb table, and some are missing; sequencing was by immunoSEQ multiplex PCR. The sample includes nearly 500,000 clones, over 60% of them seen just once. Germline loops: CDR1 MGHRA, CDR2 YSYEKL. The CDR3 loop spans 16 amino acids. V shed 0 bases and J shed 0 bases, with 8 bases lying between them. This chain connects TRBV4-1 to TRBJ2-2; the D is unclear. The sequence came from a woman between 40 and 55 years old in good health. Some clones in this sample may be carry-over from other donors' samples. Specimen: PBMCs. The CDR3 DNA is TGCGCCAGCAGCCAAGATCAGTCCGCGAACACCGGGGAGCTGTTTTTT. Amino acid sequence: CASSQDQSANTGELFF.